The 18 T cell receptor beta chains listed next were all sequenced from one sample in a study of cytomegalovirus exposure and HLA in healthy donors. With 60 Vbeta and 13 Jbeta primers, the PCR was carried out. Clones were read by immunoSEQ multiplex PCR, and TCRdb kept only the in-frame ones, dropping some. There are over 100,000 clones in the sample; 55% to 75% occur only once, and 8.5% to 9.5% lies in the top ten. The sample taken for sequencing was PBMCs. These receptors were obtained from a man aged 25 to 40 in good health and CMV-seropositive.

The chain recombines TRBV28 with TRBJ1-5; TRBD1 might be the D (6 bases). Germline loops: CDR1 MDHEN, CDR2 SYDVKM. The CDR3 extends over 14 amino acids. Trimming removed 4 bases from V and 6 bases from J, with 13 bases in between. CDR3 sequence (DNA): TGTGCCAGCAGTTACGGGGGGCTGGGTCAGCCCCAGCATTTT. Translation gives CASSYGGLGQPQHF.

This chain links TRBV28 with TRBJ1-3, with D tentatively TRBD1 (6 bases). Trimming pared 3 bases from V and 0 bases from J, leaving 9 bases between. CDR1 MDHEN and CDR2 SYDVKM come from the germline V gene. The CDR3 has 15 amino acids. The CDR3 DNA sequence: TGTGCCAGCAGTTTCAGGGGTAGCTCTGGAAACACCATATATTTT. Translating gives CASSFRGSSGNTIYF.

The chain couples TRBV7-9 to TRBJ2-3, with D perhaps TRBD2 (6 bases). Germline CDR1 and CDR2: SEHNR and FQNEAQ (reference sequence). The CDR3 runs to 15 residues. The V end lost 8 bases, the J end lost 3 bases, and 18 bases lay between the germline ends. CDR3 residues: CASDEAGTATDTQYF. The DNA of the CDR3 is TGTGCCAGCGACGAAGCGGGCACCGCGACAGATACGCAGTATTTT.

This clone showed up just a few times. V usage is TRBV5-1 and J usage is TRBJ1-2; TRBD1 aligns across 9 bases. The CDR3 is 14 residues long. The germline CDR1 and CDR2 sequences are SGHRS and YFSETQ. The J segment lost 6 bases and the V segment lost 2 bases, leaving 5 bases of the junction unmatched. CDR3 region: CASSLTGGFDGYTF. The CDR3 DNA follows: TGCGCCAGCAGCTTAACAGGGGGCTTCGATGGCTACACCTTC.

This clone has only a few counts. The gene calls are TRBV11-3 and TRBJ2-1; perhaps TRBD2 as D (5 bases). Germline lookup yields CDR1 SGHNT and CDR2 YENEEA. This CDR3 spans 16 amino acids. The V and J ends lost 6 bases and 5 bases respectively, with 20 bases between them. The CDR3 sequence is CASSSRVASWDNEQFF. CDR3 sequence (DNA): TGTGCCAGCAGTTCAAGGGTGGCTAGCTGGGACAATGAGCAGTTCTTC.

CDR3 sequence: CASSPSLGSSYNEQFF. The CDR3 bases are TGTGCCAGCAGCCCTAGCTTGGGGAGCTCCTACAATGAGCAGTTCTTC. V and J are TRBV11-2 and TRBJ2-1; weak D call: TRBD2 (5 bases). The CDR3 has 16 amino acids. V dropped 5 bases and J dropped 0 bases, with 14 bases sitting between them. Germline assignment: CDR1 SGHAT and CDR2 FQNNGV. The entire variable domain, with the rest obtained from reference TRBV11-2 and TRBJ2-1, is as follows: EAGVAQSPRYKIIEKRQSVAFWCNPISGHATLYWYQQILGQGPKLLIQFQNNGVVDDSQLPKDRFSAERLKGVDSTLKIQPAKLEDSAVYLCASSPSLGSSYNEQFFGPGTRLTVL.

This clone was seen only once. V is TRBV5-6 and J is TRBJ1-5; D remains unclear. The CDR3 loop spans 13 amino acids. From germline, CDR1 is SGHDT and CDR2 YYEEEE. Trimming removed 2 bases at V and 7 bases at J, with 10 bases between. In DNA form, the CDR3 reads TGTGCCAGCAGCTTCTCGGGTCTACAGCCCCAGCATTTT. As protein: CASSFSGLQPQHF.

The rearrangement uses TRBV6-5 and TRBJ2-7; no reliable D call. Germline V gene lookup returns CDR1 MNHEY and CDR2 SVGAGI. The CDR3 is made up of 13 amino acids. The V end lost 4 bases, the J end lost 0 bases, and 7 bases lay between the germline ends. CDR3 DNA: TGTGCCAGCAGTTCCAGGATCTCCTACGAGCAGTACGTC. Translating it yields CASSSRISYEQYV.

V is TRBV4-1 and J is TRBJ1-1, with D uncertain. The length of the CDR3 is 16 residues. V shed 0 bases and J shed 1 base, with 12 bases lying between them. Germline lookup yields CDR1 MGHRA and CDR2 YSYEKL. CDR3 loop: CASSQDTIWSNTEAFF. CDR3 in DNA: TGCGCCAGCAGCCAAGATACTATATGGTCGAACACTGAAGCTTTCTTT.

This chain connects TRBV6-5 to TRBJ2-7; 8 nucleotides match TRBD2. The CDR3 covers 14 residues. With V trimmed by 2 bases and J by 2 bases, 2 bases remained unmatched. Germline loops: CDR1 MNHEY, CDR2 SVGAGI. CDR3 in DNA: TGTGCCAGCAGTTACCAAGCGGGGGCCTACGAGCAGTACTTC. Translated, it gives CASSYQAGAYEQYF.

The CDR3 DNA is TGTGCCAGCAGTTTGGGTCAGGGGGCAACCTACGAGCAGTACGTC. Its translation is CASSLGQGATYEQYV. J is TRBJ2-7 and V is TRBV6-5; 8 nucleotides match TRBD1. Germline loops: CDR1 MNHEY, CDR2 SVGAGI. This CDR3 contains 15 residues. The V gene end was trimmed by 4 bases and the J gene end by 2 bases; junction bases not matched to a gene: 7.

This clone has a handful of counts. The chain is built from TRBV5-1 and TRBJ2-2; 13 bases align to TRBD2. The germline V gene encodes CDR1 SGHRS and CDR2 YFSETQ. The CDR3 contains 19 residues. With V trimmed by 4 bases and J by 2 bases, 11 bases remained unmatched. The CDR3 region has the DNA TGCGCCAGCAGCGCAATACTAGCGGGAGGGACCGTAAACACCGGGGAGCTGTTTTTT. Translating it yields CASSAILAGGTVNTGELFF.

The chain couples TRBV5-6 to TRBJ2-7; TRBD2 aligns across 8 bases. Germline V gene lookup returns CDR1 SGHDT and CDR2 YYEEEE. Trimming at V came to 0 bases and at J to 3 bases, leaving 11 bases not matched to a gene. The CDR3 sequence is 17 residues long. The CDR3 nucleotides are TGTGCCAGCAGCTTGGCGGCCGAGCGGGAGAGTCTCTACGAGCAGTACGTC. Protein sequence: CASSLAAERESLYEQYV.

V is TRBV5-1 and J is TRBJ1-2; D is possibly TRBD1 (5 bases). This CDR3 is built from 15 residues. Germline V gives CDR1 SGHRS, CDR2 YFSETQ. Between the trimmed V and J ends, which lost 5 bases and 2 bases, there was a span of 16 bases. DNA of the CDR3: TGCGCCAGCAGTCGAGACAGAGATGGAAACTATGGCTACACCTTC. This codes for CASSRDRDGNYGYTF.

V is TRBV6-5 and J is TRBJ1-2; D may be TRBD1 (5 bases). This CDR3 is 15 amino acids long. Germline lookup yields CDR1 MNHEY and CDR2 SVGAGI. Deletions cut 6 bases from V and 1 base from J, with 15 bases between. In DNA form, the CDR3 reads TGTGCCAGCAGCCAAACGACAGTAGTTAACTATGGCTACACCTTC. Translation gives CASSQTTVVNYGYTF.

V and J are TRBV29-1 and TRBJ1-5; a possible D gene is TRBD1 (6 bases). This CDR3 has 12 residues. V was pared by 6 bases and J by 5 bases, with 11 bases between. CDR1 and CDR2 from the germline V gene are SQVTM and ANQGSEA. CDR3 loop: CSVATGHQPQHF. CDR3 DNA: TGCAGCGTCGCTACAGGGCATCAGCCCCAGCATTTT.

V usage is TRBV4-1 and J usage is TRBJ1-2; D is ambiguous. The CDR3 consists of 16 residues. Germline values: CDR1 MGHRA, CDR2 YSYEKL. V was pared by 0 bases and J by 2 bases, with 13 bases between. CDR3 protein: CASSQDFQALNYGYTF. CDR3 DNA sequence: TGCGCCAGCAGCCAAGATTTCCAGGCCCTAAACTATGGCTACACCTTC.

The chain has TRBV7-8 and TRBJ1-1, with 7 nucleotides matching TRBD1. The CDR3 loop spans 16 amino acids. V lost 3 bases to trimming and J lost 4 bases; unmatched junction nucleotides: 11. The germline V gene has CDR1 SGHVS and CDR2 FQNEAQ. The CDR3, as DNA: TGTGCCAGCAGCTTCTATTTACAGGGGCTCGGCACTGAAGCTTTCTTT. The encoded protein is CASSFYLQGLGTEAFF.